This is a list of T cell receptor beta chains from one sample in a study of early T cells in non-severe SARS-CoV-2 infection. A single record per CDR3 protein comes from TCRdb applying MiXCR to the 5' RACE reads. The repertoire holds some 29,000 distinct CDR3 sequences, 4.5% seen once, with about 6% in the top ten. Sequenced material: whole blood. The receptors come from an adult who was a healthcare worker with PCR-confirmed SARS-CoV-2 infection or an uninfected control (not recorded which). The CDR3 runs from the conserved cysteine through the conserved F or W. D genes are given only for firm matches. Size tells how often a clone was seen (once, few, many) or the class of an expanded clone, and some rows leave it out.

DNA	CDR3	J	V	size	D
TGTGCCAGTAGTATCCAATTGGGGGGCGCGTACAATGAGCAGTTCTTC	CASSIQLGGAYNEQFF	TRBJ2-1	TRBV19	-	-
TGTGCCAGCAGCTCGAGACTAGCGCCCATCTCCTACAATGAGCAGTTCTTC	CASSSRLAPISYNEQFF	TRBJ2-1	TRBV7-8	-	TRBD2
TGTGCCAGCAGTACAACGGCAGATTACGAGCAGTACTTC	CASSTTADYEQYF	TRBJ2-7	TRBV27	many	-
TGCGCCAGCAGCTTGTTGGCTAGCGGGATGGATACGCAGTATTTT	CASSLLASGMDTQYF	TRBJ2-3	TRBV5-1	-	TRBD2
TGTGCCAGCCCTTCAGATCAGTACTTC	CASPSDQYF	TRBJ2-7	TRBV9	many	-
TGCGCCAGCAGCTTGGGGCCAGGCTACGAGCAGTACTTC	CASSLGPGYEQYF	TRBJ2-7	TRBV5-1	many	-
TGTGCCAGCAGCCCGAGGACAGGGGAGGCCTTTGGCTACACCTTC	CASSPRTGEAFGYTF	TRBJ1-2	TRBV7-3	many	TRBD1
TGTGCCGGGGGAGGGACCGGAAAAAAGCCCCTACGCGAGCAGTACTTC	CAGGGTGKKPLREQYF	TRBJ2-7	TRBV2	many	TRBD2
TGTGCCAGCAGCCGTTCTAGCGGAAACACCGGGGAGCTGTTTTTT	CASSRSSGNTGELFF	TRBJ2-2	TRBV14	-	TRBD2
TGTGCCAGCAGCTTCCTCCGACCCAACACCGGGGAGCTGTTTTTT	CASSFLRPNTGELFF	TRBJ2-2	TRBV11-2	many	-
TGTGCTAGCAGCTTACATCCGGGCGACACTGAAGCTTTCTTT	CASSLHPGDTEAFF	TRBJ1-1	TRBV7-7	few	-
TGTGCCAGCAGCGAAGGGACAGCAAATCCCCGCTCTGGGGCCAACGTCCTGACTTTC	CASSEGTANPRSGANVLTF	TRBJ2-6	TRBV9	-	TRBD1
TGTGCCACCAGCAGAGATAGACAGTCCTACGAGCAGTACTTC	CATSRDRQSYEQYF	TRBJ2-7	TRBV15	many	-
TGCGCCAGCGGGGTCAGGGGGTTCTACGAGCAGTACTTC	CASGVRGFYEQYF	TRBJ2-7	TRBV10-2	many	TRBD1
TGTGCCAGCAGCGAGGGGAGCACAGATACGCAGTATTTT	CASSEGSTDTQYF	TRBJ2-3	TRBV9	few	-
TGTGCCAGCAGCTTAGCGGGAGGGCCAAATGAGCAGTTCTTC	CASSLAGGPNEQFF	TRBJ2-1	TRBV7-9	-	TRBD2
TGCAGGGGGGAGGCTGGGTCATTGAACACTGAAGCTTTCTTT	CRGEAGSLNTEAFF	TRBJ1-1	TRBV20-1	many	-
TGCGCCAGCAGCTCCTCTGAGGGGCAAAAGAGGAACATTCAGTACTTC	CASSSSEGQKRNIQYF	TRBJ2-4	TRBV5-1	few	-
TGTGCCAGCAGCTTCAGGAACACTGAAGCTTTCTTT	CASSFRNTEAFF	TRBJ1-1	TRBV5-4	many	-
TGTGCCACCAGTGATGGGGTAGGAGCTTTCTTT	CATSDGVGAFF	TRBJ1-1	TRBV24-1	few	-
TGTGCCAGCAGTGGTCAACTCCCCGAAGGGCAGTTCTTC	CASSGQLPEGQFF	TRBJ2-1	TRBV2	-	-
TGTGCTAGTGGTTCTTCAGCGGGGGGTTACGAGCAGTACTTC	CASGSSAGGYEQYF	TRBJ2-7	TRBV12-5	many	TRBD2
TGTGCCAGCAGCCCAGCGGGGGAGACCCAGTACTTC	CASSPAGETQYF	TRBJ2-5	TRBV7-6	many	TRBD2
TGTGCCAGCAACGTTCATAGCGGGAGGGATCACGATACGCAGTATTTT	CASNVHSGRDHDTQYF	TRBJ2-3	TRBV4-2	-	TRBD2
TGTGCCAGCAGCTCCCTATCCCACAACAATGAGCAGTTCTTC	CASSSLSHNNEQFF	TRBJ2-1	TRBV7-9	many	-
TGTGCCAGCAACATAGCGGGGGGCCAGTACGAGCAGTACTTC	CASNIAGGQYEQYF	TRBJ2-7	TRBV2	-	TRBD2
TGTGCCAGCACCTCCAGGCCGACTAAGCCAGATACGCAGTATTTT	CASTSRPTKPDTQYF	TRBJ2-3	TRBV12-3/TRBV12-4	many	-
TGTGCCAGCAGCTTAGACAGGGGGCGAGTGGAGACCCAGTACTTC	CASSLDRGRVETQYF	TRBJ2-5	TRBV7-6	medium-sized	TRBD1
TGTGCCAGCAGCCAAGATCTAGGGGGCACTGAAGCTTTCTTT	CASSQDLGGTEAFF	TRBJ1-1	TRBV3-1	few	-